The rows below give T cell receptor beta chains drawn from one sample of a study of shared clonotypes between healthy human individuals. The assay was immunoSEQ multiplex PCR, and TCRdb's table has in-frame clones only and misses some. The table lists around 2.3 million clones, almost 96% of them singletons. The sequenced sample was naive CD4+ T cells sorted from blood. The receptor source for this set is a man younger than 35 in good health. CDR3s leave out the opening cysteine and the closing phenylalanine or tryptophan.

TRBV5-4 ASSLRQGDTEAF
TRBV11-2 ASSLAPINEKLF
TRBV2 ASMIRTGGPYEQY
TRBV14 ASSRGSSYEQY
TRBV5-1 ASSLVASGGKGDTQY
TRBV28 ASSLSRGLQETQY
TRBV5-6 ASSLWSGSPNEKLF
TRBV6-1 ASSVTGQGNQPQH
TRBV19 ASTEDTASYEQY
TRBV5-4 ASSHDPASGSSDTQY
TRBV9 ASSVATSGSYNEQF
TRBV6-5 ASSSVQGSRGYT
TRBV2 ASSVGSNKNIQY
TRBV11-2 ASSLAQYTDTQY
TRBV4-1 ASSQGISGGRDTQY
TRBV15 ATSKGDGYT
TRBV11-2 ASSPRRVGLYTGELF
TRBV5-1 ASSLTGEASYEQY
TRBV5-5 ASSLGGNYGYT
TRBV18 ASSPTGINTEAF
TRBV6-6 ASSKTGTEAF
TRBV11-2 ASSWTGGAYGYT
TRBV5-8 ASSTQTGDSYEQY
TRBV2 ASRADRSSYEQY
TRBV5-1 ASSLHIQGGEQY
TRBV7-2 ASSLRSSGQETQY
TRBV27 ASSLWGLGNEQY
TRBV2 ASGLTYEQY
TRBV4-3 ASSQDLAGGAKNIQY
TRBV7-6 ASSLGGIGTAGELF
TRBV7-2 ASSSGLLFL
TRBV28 ASSFGTKGETQY
TRBV6-6 ASSYSTGNYGYT
TRBV9 ASSPGTVTSTDTQY
TRBV28 ASSSNSLAKNIQY
TRBV5-1 ASSQDRLNTEAF
TRBV7-8 ASSLGLDEQY
TRBV5-5 ASSSSGTVLYEQY
TRBV28 ASSLLGTANSPLH
TRBV2 ASSEWWDQDTQY
TRBV7-2 ASSPGSLNTEAF
TRBV6-6 ASTPTRQGRETQY
TRBV30 AWSARLQDEQY
TRBV9 ASSGRGPLTDTQY
TRBV28 ASRQGGQPQH
TRBV5-4 ASSFQGKKGVFGYT
TRBV19 ASSISRGMGYEQY
TRBV7-9 ASSLGGLPDTQY
TRBV29-1 SVASGTSYSDTQY
TRBV7-2 ASSWGDFGGYT
TRBV7-6 ASSPPGLAGVNNEQF
TRBV11-2 ASSSPRIRDTQY
TRBV4-2 ASSLEGSGGPADTQY